These T cell receptor beta chains were read from a single sample in a study of T cells in Graves' hyperthyroidism and ophthalmopathy. TCRdb passed the multiplex PCR reads through MiXCR, listing each CDR3 protein once. In the table there are about 520,000 distinct CDR3 sequences, less than 25% of which are singletons. The source material was blood. The receptors derive from a woman aged 30 to 39 with Graves' ophthalmopathy. Each CDR3 is given with its conserved first and last residue. The D gene is left open where the match is weak. Only part of the rows carry a size: once, few, many, or a class if the clone is expanded.

J | size | D | V | DNA | CDR3
TRBJ2-7 | many | NA | TRBV28 | TGTGCCAGCACGGGACGGCTTTACGAGCAGTACTTC | CASTGRLYEQYF
TRBJ2-5 | many | NA | TRBV6-1 | TGTGCCAGCAGTGAATGGACAGACTACCAAGAGACCCAGTACTTC | CASSEWTDYQETQYF
TRBJ1-5 | many | NA | TRBV7-8 | TGTGCCAGCAGCCCCTCAAACAGCTATCAGCCCCAGCATTTT | CASSPSNSYQPQHF
TRBJ2-5 | many | TRBD1 | TRBV3-1 | TGTGCCAGCAGCCCCGGGACAGGGGTGTTAGGAGAGACCCAGTACTTC | CASSPGTGVLGETQYF
TRBJ2-2 | many | TRBD2 | TRBV11-2 | TGTGCCAGCAGCATCGGGAGGGTACTATACACCGGGGAGCTGTTTTTT | CASSIGRVLYTGELFF
TRBJ2-3 | few | TRBD1 | TRBV11-3 | TGTGCCAGCAGCTCGGGGACAGGGGCGGGCACAGATACGCAGTATTTT | CASSSGTGAGTDTQYF
TRBJ2-4 | many | NA | TRBV7-2 | TGTGCCAGCAGCTTAGGCGCAGTCCTAGCCAAAAACATTAAGTACTTC | CASSLGAVLAKNIKYF
TRBJ1-1 | many | NA | TRBV6-5 | TGTGCCAGCAGTTACTCCCTCCGTATCACTGAAGCTTTCTTT | CASSYSLRITEAFF
TRBJ1-1 | NA | NA | TRBV12-3/TRBV12-4 | TGTGCCAGCAGTTTATTGGGCGGGGGTCTGAACACTGAAGCTTTCTTT | CASSLLGGGLNTEAFF
TRBJ2-5 | many | TRBD2 | TRBV30 | TGTGCCTGGAGTAGGTTAGCGGGGGGCCAAGAGACCCAGTACTTC | CAWSRLAGGQETQYF
TRBJ1-2 | many | TRBD1 | TRBV2 | TGTGCCAGCAGCGAGGACAGGCGTTCTAACTATGGCTACACCTTC | CASSEDRRSNYGYTF
TRBJ2-7 | many | TRBD2 | TRBV18 | TGTGCCAGCTCAACTCTAGCGGGGGGTCCCTACGAGCAGTACTTC | CASSTLAGGPYEQYF
TRBJ1-2 | many | NA | TRBV20-1 | TGCAGTGCTAGACCCTATATTGACGGTAGGGACTATGGCTACACCTTC | CSARPYIDGRDYGYTF
TRBJ1-1 | NA | NA | TRBV28 | TGTGCCAGCAGTATATATATTGAAGCTTTCTTT | CASSIYIEAFF
TRBJ2-4 | NA | NA | TRBV5-1 | TGCGCCAGCAGCTCAGAAGGGGCCAAAAACATTCAGTACTTC | CASSSEGAKNIQYF
TRBJ1-2 | NA | NA | TRBV14 | TGTGCCAGCGGAGCCCAGGGGAGATCTAACTATGGCTACACCTTC | CASGAQGRSNYGYTF
TRBJ1-1 | NA | NA | TRBV10-3 | TGTGCCATCAGTGCCTCTGAAGAAAACACTGAAGCTTTCTTT | CAISASEENTEAFF
TRBJ1-3 | many | NA | TRBV10-3 | TGTGCCATACTGAAGCAGGGTCTCTCTGGAAACACCATATATTTT | CAILKQGLSGNTIYF
TRBJ1-6 | NA | NA | TRBV6-5 | TGTGCCAGCAGTTACATATTCGGACGTTCAAATTCACCCCTCCACTTT | CASSYIFGRSNSPLHF
TRBJ2-5 | many | NA | TRBV7-8 | TGTGCCAGCAGCCCCCTTCTTGGTGGAGAGACCCAGTACTTC | CASSPLLGGETQYF
TRBJ1-5 | many | NA | TRBV10-3 | TGTGCCATCAACGCGGGAGAGGGACCCCAGCATTTT | CAINAGEGPQHF
TRBJ1-5 | few | NA | TRBV28 | TGTGCCAGCAGCTCTAAAGGTCAGCCCCAGCATTTT | CASSSKGQPQHF
TRBJ2-2 | NA | TRBD2 | TRBV6-5 | TGTGCCAGCAGTTACTCGGACACTAGCGGGACCGGGGAGCTGTTTTTT | CASSYSDTSGTGELFF
TRBJ1-1 | NA | NA | TRBV12-3/TRBV12-4 | TGTGCCAGCAGCAGTTTCCGGGTCTTGGGCACTGAAGCTTTCTTT | CASSSFRVLGTEAFF
TRBJ2-5 | many | TRBD2 | TRBV6-1 | TGTGCCAGCAGGAAGGGACTAGCGGGGGGTCAAGAGACCCAGTACTTC | CASRKGLAGGQETQYF
TRBJ2-4 | many | NA | TRBV29-1 | TGCAGCGTTACAGAGAGGGGGAAAAACATTCAGTACTTC | CSVTERGKNIQYF
TRBJ1-2 | once | NA | TRBV20-1 | TGCAGTGCTAGAGCCCTAGGACTAGCGGGGGCCGGCTACACCTTC | CSARALGLAGAGYTF
TRBJ2-7 | many | TRBD1 | TRBV7-9 | TGTGCCAGCAGCCTCGAACCGACAGGGGCGGAAGAGCAGTACTTC | CASSLEPTGAEEQYF
TRBJ1-1 | many | TRBD1 | TRBV6-1 | TGTGCCAGCAGTGAAAACCAGGGGGTATACACTGAAGCTTTCTTT | CASSENQGVYTEAFF
TRBJ1-5 | many | TRBD1 | TRBV28 | TGTGCCAGCAGTGCGGGACAGCCCTTTGGACCCCAGCATTTT | CASSAGQPFGPQHF
TRBJ1-1 | NA | NA | TRBV5-1 | TGCGCCAGCAGCTTGGCCCGGGGAGGGGGGCAGAGCACTGAAGCTTTCTTT | CASSLARGGGQSTEAFF
TRBJ1-3 | NA | NA | TRBV5-4 | TGTGCCAGCAGCTTGGACATGGGAAACACCATATATTTT | CASSLDMGNTIYF
TRBJ1-2 | NA | TRBD1 | TRBV11-1 | TGTGCCAGCAGCCTCTGGACAGGGGAGTATGGCTACACCTTC | CASSLWTGEYGYTF
TRBJ2-5 | many | TRBD2 | TRBV7-2 | TGTGCCAGCAGCCCGAGCGGGGGGACGGGAGAGACCCAGTACTTC | CASSPSGGTGETQYF
TRBJ2-7 | many | NA | TRBV12-3/TRBV12-4 | TGTGCCAGCAGTTTGTCCGGCAGGGGGGACGAGCAGTACTTC | CASSLSGRGDEQYF
TRBJ1-3 | many | NA | TRBV12-3/TRBV12-4 | TGTGCCAGCAGTCGTCCCGGGACATTAACCGAGTCAAACACCATATATTTT | CASSRPGTLTESNTIYF
TRBJ1-3 | NA | NA | TRBV6-5 | TGTGCCAGCAGTTCTGGACAGACGTCTGGAAACACCATATATTTT | CASSSGQTSGNTIYF
TRBJ2-7 | many | TRBD1 | TRBV5-1 | TGCGCCAGCAGCTTGGAACAGGGGATGACCTACGAGCAGTACTTC | CASSLEQGMTYEQYF
TRBJ1-3 | once | NA | TRBV20-1 | TGCAGTGCTAGAAGACCACAGTCCAACTCTGGAAACACCATAGATTTT | CSARRPQSNSGNTIDF
TRBJ2-7 | NA | NA | TRBV19 | TGTGCCAGTAGTATTCAGGACACCGACACCTACGAGCAGTACTTC | CASSIQDTDTYEQYF